The 21 T cell receptor beta chains below all came from one sample that was sequenced in a study of cytomegalovirus exposure and HLA in healthy donors. In the PCR, 60 Vbeta and 13 Jbeta primers were used. Method: immunoSEQ multiplex PCR; TCRdb's copy keeps in-frame clones and lacks some. The table shows some 170,000 clones, with 80% to 85% occurring only once. Sequencing used PBMCs. These receptors originate from a woman aged 25 to 39 in good health and CMV-seronegative.

Details on this clone: The sample contains more than one DNA sequence encoding this CDR3. The gene calls are TRBV7-7 and TRBJ2-5; TRBD1 agrees at 9 bases. Germline CDR1 and CDR2: SSHAT and FNYEAQ (reference sequence). Trimming took 5 bases from V and 2 from J; bases not matched to a gene: 3. CDR3 length: 14 amino acids. CDR3 nucleotides: TGTGCCAGCAGCCTGGGACAGGGTCAAGAGACCCAGTACTTC. Amino acid sequence: CASSLGQGQETQYF.

This clone appeared a few times. The chain joins TRBV27 to TRBJ1-1, with D hard to call. Germline V lookup: CDR1 MNHEY, CDR2 SMNVEV (reference sequence). Between the trimmed V and J ends, which lost 2 bases and 5 bases, there was a span of 12 bases. This CDR3 comprises 14 residues. The DNA for the CDR3 is TGTGCCAGCAGTTTAGGCCATACGGGGACTGAAGCTTTCTTT. The encoded protein is CASSLGHTGTEAFF.

The V and J genes are TRBV9 and TRBJ2-7, with D unresolved. CDR1 is SGDLS, CDR2 YYNGEE, per germline. Trimming removed 0 bases at V and 3 bases at J, with 7 bases between. The CDR3 loop spans 13 amino acids. CDR3 coding DNA: TGTGCCAGCAGCGTAGCCCCCAACTACGAGCAGTACTTC. Protein: CASSVAPNYEQYF.

V and J are TRBV6-6 and TRBJ1-6; TRBD1 is a possible D gene (5 bases). CDR1 is MNHNY, CDR2 SVGAGI, per germline (reference sequence). Trimming stripped 0 bases from V and 10 bases from J, with 13 bases between. The CDR3 consists of 15 residues. Written as DNA, the CDR3 is TGTGCCAGCAGTTACTCGACCGGGGGAGAGTCACCCCTCCACTTT. Translating it yields CASSYSTGGESPLHF.

This chain's CDR3 is CASSQDGRGTQETQYF. DNA for the CDR3: TGTGCCAGCAGCCAAGATGGCAGGGGGACCCAAGAGACCCAGTACTTC. The chain has TRBV4-2 and TRBJ2-5, with 7 bases identical to TRBD1. This CDR3 comprises 16 residues. CDR1 and CDR2 (germline): LGHNA, YNFKEQ. The V segment lost 0 bases and the J segment 1 base; nucleotides outside the gene matches: 5.

The chain employs TRBV27 and TRBJ2-7; 13 positions match TRBD2. CDR1 is MNHEY and CDR2 is SMNVEV in the germline V gene (reference sequence). This CDR3 region has 19 residues. With 4 bases clipped from V and 4 bases from J, the junction kept 16 bases outside the gene matches. Written as DNA, the CDR3 is TGTGCCAGCAGTTGGCAGGGGCTTCGAGGGACTAGCGGGATTTACGAGCAGTACTTC. Translation gives CASSWQGLRGTSGIYEQYF.

Comments on this clone: A junction end diverges from the germline sequence, so it may reflect a read error. This chain joins TRBV7-9 and TRBJ1-2; 7 nucleotides match TRBD1. CDR3 length equals 15 residues. Germline V gene sequence: CDR1 SEHNR, CDR2 FQNEAQ (reference sequence). CDR3 in amino acids: CSSSSTGQEGYGYTF. The DNA for the CDR3 is TGTTCCAGCAGCTCTACTGGACAGGAGGGCTATGGCTACACCTTC.

This sequence joins TRBV28 and TRBJ2-2; no clear D. Germline CDR1 is MDHEN and CDR2 is SYDVKM. The CDR3 loop spans 11 amino acids. Between the trimmed V and J ends, which lost 6 bases and 4 bases, there was a span of 3 bases. Written as DNA, the CDR3 is TGTGCCAGCAGACTCACCGGGGAGCTGTTTTTT. Residues: CASRLTGELFF.

The chain combines TRBV10-3 with TRBJ2-5, with D tentatively TRBD1 (6 bases). The CDR3 spans 15 residues. CDR1 is ENHRY and CDR2 is SYGVKD in the germline V gene. Between the trimmed V and J ends, which lost 4 bases and 0 bases, there was a span of 12 bases. For the CDR3, the DNA is TGTGCCATCAGTGGACCCAACAGGGACCAAGAGACCCAGTACTTC. It is translated as CAISGPNRDQETQYF.

The CDR3 DNA reads as TGTGCCAGCAGCCCTACCTGGACAGCGTTTAACTATGGCTACACCTTC. Protein product: CASSPTWTAFNYGYTF. V usage is TRBV27 and J usage is TRBJ1-2, with a possible D match to TRBD1 (6 bases). This CDR3 is 16 amino acids long. CDR1 and CDR2 from the germline V gene are MNHEY and SMNVEV (reference sequence). Trimming removed 6 bases from V and 1 base from J, with 18 bases in between.

This rearrangement joins TRBV7-8 to TRBJ2-3; D may be TRBD2 (7 bases). CDR3 length: 15 amino acids. Germline V gene sequence: CDR1 SGHVS, CDR2 FQNEAQ. Trimming cost V 6 bases and J 1 base, with 14 bases left between them. The CDR3 sequence: CASSQQGGGTDTQYF. CDR3 DNA: TGTGCCAGCAGTCAACAGGGAGGGGGCACAGATACGCAGTATTTT. The whole variable domain, remainder taken from reference TRBV7-8 and TRBJ2-3, is GAGVSQSPRYKVAKRGQDVALRCDPISGHVSLFWYQQALGQGPEFLTYFQNEAQLDKSGLPSDRFFAERPEGSVSTLKIQRTQQEDSAVYLCASSQQGGGTDTQYFGPGTRLTVL.

This clone came up a few times. J is TRBJ1-2 and V is TRBV30; maybe TRBD1 (6 bases). The CDR3 covers 12 residues. The germline gives CDR1 GTSNPN, CDR2 SVGIG (reference sequence). The ends were cut back, 0 bases at V and 9 bases at J, with 11 bases in the middle. The CDR3 protein is CAWSVSQGSYTF. The CDR3, as DNA: TGTGCCTGGAGTGTATCCCAGGGGAGCTACACCTTC.

The rearrangement joins TRBV4-3 to TRBJ2-7; TRBD2 matches at 8 bases. J was trimmed by 7 bases and V by 2 bases; bases with no gene match: 7. Germline CDR1 is LGHNA and CDR2 is YSLEER. The CDR3 sequence is 14 residues long. The CDR3 here is CASSQTSGTREQYF. Here the CDR3 DNA reads TGCGCCAGCAGCCAAACTAGCGGCACCAGGGAGCAGTACTTC.

This clone has a single count. The chain recombines TRBV6-5 with TRBJ1-2; 9 nucleotides match TRBD1. From germline, CDR1 is MNHEY and CDR2 SVGAGI. V lost 2 bases to trimming and J lost 10 bases; unmatched junction nucleotides: 2. The CDR3 has 12 residues. CDR3 amino acids: CASSYRDRVYTF. The CDR3 nucleotides read TGTGCCAGCAGTTACCGGGACAGGGTCTACACCTTC.

This clone was seen a few times. The V gene is TRBV5-8, the J gene TRBJ1-5, with D hard to call. V was shortened by 5 bases and J by 9 bases, with 12 bases between the two germline ends. This CDR3 is built from 12 residues. Germline V gives CDR1 SGHTS, CDR2 YDEGEE. DNA of the CDR3: TGTGCCAGCAGGGCAGGCCGTATGCCCCAGCATTTT. Translating gives CASRAGRMPQHF.

The V call is TRBV4-2, the J call TRBJ2-1; 9 bases line up with TRBD2. CDR1 is LGHNA and CDR2 is YNFKEQ in the germline V gene. With 2 bases clipped from V and 0 bases from J, the junction kept 2 bases outside the gene matches. The length of the CDR3 is 16 residues. The CDR3 is CASSQYSGGSYNEQFF. The CDR3 DNA is TGTGCCAGCAGCCAATATAGCGGGGGCTCCTACAATGAGCAGTTCTTC.

This sequence joins TRBV11-2 and TRBJ1-1; 8 bases line up with TRBD1. Germline assignment: CDR1 SGHAT and CDR2 FQNNGV. Germline trimming cut 9 bases from V and 0 bases from J; bases unmatched to any gene: 3. The CDR3 loop spans 13 amino acids. CDR3 loop: CASGQGMNTEAFF. DNA of the CDR3: TGTGCCAGTGGACAGGGAATGAACACTGAAGCTTTCTTT. The full variable domain, rest sourced from reference TRBV11-2 and TRBJ1-1, is EAGVAQSPRYKIIEKRQSVAFWCNPISGHATLYWYQQILGQGPKLLIQFQNNGVVDDSQLPKDRFSAERLKGVDSTLKIQPAKLEDSAVYLCASGQGMNTEAFFGQGTRLTVV.

As concerns this clone: A read error may produce the germline difference seen at one junction end. This rearrangement joins TRBV19 to TRBJ2-4, with 9 positions matching TRBD1. Germline loops: CDR1 LNHDA, CDR2 SQIVND (reference sequence). The CDR3 length is 18 residues. DNA of the CDR3: TGTGCCAGTACCCCGGGACAGGGTGAGGACGGCGGCAAAAACAGTCAGTACTTC. This sequence encodes CASTPGQGEDGGKNSQYF.

The rearrangement uses TRBV6-1 and TRBJ2-7; no reliable D call. The V and J ends lost 3 bases and 3 bases respectively, with 12 bases between them. This CDR3 spans 14 amino acids. Germline CDR1 reads MNHNS; CDR2 reads SASEGT. The CDR3: CASSDWASYYEQYF. DNA of the CDR3: TGTGCCAGCAGTGATTGGGCCAGCTACTACGAGCAGTACTTC.

This chain links TRBV30 with TRBJ2-7; 10 bases map to TRBD2. CDR1 GTSNPN and CDR2 SVGIG come from the germline V gene (reference sequence). The CDR3 extends over 13 amino acids. The V segment lost 3 bases and the J segment 4 bases; nucleotides outside the gene matches: 3. In nucleotides, the CDR3 is TGTGCCTGGAGGATAGCGGGAGGTTACGAGCAGTACTTC. It is translated as CAWRIAGGYEQYF. Full variable domain (rest looked up from reference TRBV30 and TRBJ2-7): SQTIHQWPATLVQPVGSPLSLECTVEGTSNPNLYWYRQAAGRGLQLLFYSVGIGQISSEVPQNLSASRPQDRQFILSSKKLLLSDSGFYLCAWRIAGGYEQYFGPGTRLTVT.

V usage is TRBV7-2 and J usage is TRBJ2-7; 9 nucleotides align to TRBD2. This CDR3 has 17 residues. V was pared by 5 bases and J by 7 bases, with 18 bases of the junction left unmatched. Looked up from germline, CDR1 is SGHTA and CDR2 is FQGNSA. The DNA of the CDR3 is TGTGCCAGCAGCGTAAATGAGGGACTAGCTTTGCCCCGAGAGCAGTACTTC. This translates into CASSVNEGLALPREQYF.